The 10 T cell receptor beta chains given below trace back to one sample, sequenced in a study of shared clonotypes between healthy human individuals (dated by TCRdb to about 2020). Libraries came from the immunoSEQ multiplex PCR assay. TCRdb carries this immuneACCESS record with in-frame sequences only. Its versions omit some clonotypes, under half of them owing to an unresolved V gene in the studies checked, with the rest unexplained. This sample comprises approximately 980,000 clones, over 75% of them detected only once. The leading ten clones occupy approximately 1.5% of the sample. Sequenced: memory CD4+ T cells sorted from blood. The meaning of the sample's cell subset or site label: CD45RA-negative fraction. Every receptor here comes from a man younger than 35 in good health.

V and J are TRBV10-2 and TRBJ2-1, with 12 bases fitting TRBD2. The CDR3 has 14 amino acids. The ends lost 6 bases at V and 6 bases at J; junction bases unmatched: 3. From germline, CDR1 is WSHSY and CDR2 SAAADI. The CDR3 loop is CASSASGGGNEQFF. In nucleotides, the CDR3 is TGCGCCAGCAGCGCTAGCGGGGGGGGCAATGAGCAGTTCTTC.

DNA for the CDR3: TGTGCCAGCAGAGGGGGGCAGGTAACCTACGAGCAGTACTTC. This gives the protein CASRGGQVTYEQYF. The V call is TRBV6-1, the J call TRBJ2-7; D tentatively fits TRBD1 or TRBD2 (6 bases each). The CDR3 has 14 amino acids. Trimming pared 6 bases from V and 2 bases from J, leaving 14 bases between. Germline V CDR1 and CDR2: MNHNS, SASEGT.

This clone appeared once. V gene TRBV7-2 combines with J gene TRBJ2-3, with 8 bases lining up with TRBD2. V trimming: 5 bases; J trimming: 4 bases; junction bases outside the gene matches: 8. This CDR3 is 15 amino acids long. From germline, CDR1 is SGHTA and CDR2 FQGNSA. This CDR3 reads CASSPSGSSADTQYF. Here the CDR3 DNA reads TGTGCCAGCAGCCCAAGCGGGAGTTCGGCAGATACGCAGTATTTT.

Details on this clone: The sample carries other DNA sequences with the same CDR3. This chain links TRBV7-6 with TRBJ2-3; D perhaps matches TRBD2 (5 bases). This CDR3 comprises 13 residues. Germline V gene sequence: CDR1 SGHVS, CDR2 FNYEAQ. V was clipped by 1 base and J by 3 bases, with 5 bases between them. The CDR3 sequence: CASSLGTTDTQYF. As DNA, the CDR3 is TGTGCCAGCAGCTTAGGGACTACAGATACGCAGTATTTT. The whole variable domain, remainder taken from reference TRBV7-6 and TRBJ2-3, is GAGVSQSPRYKVTKRGQDVALRCDPISGHVSLYWYRQALGQGPEFLTYFNYEAQQDKSGLPNDRFSAERPEGSISTLTIQRTEQRDSAMYRCASSLGTTDTQYFGPGTRLTVL.

This chain joins TRBV9 and TRBJ1-2, with 8 bases aligning to TRBD1. There are 17 residues in the CDR3. Looked up from germline, CDR1 is SGDLS and CDR2 is YYNGEE. Germline trimming cut 0 bases from V and 2 bases from J; bases unmatched to any gene: 9. The CDR3 here is CASSVGQNRQGNYGYTF. The CDR3 DNA reads TGTGCCAGCAGCGTAGGCCAGAACAGACAGGGGAACTATGGCTACACCTTC.

The chain employs TRBV9 and TRBJ2-3, with TRBD2 identical over 9 bases. The CDR3 runs 13 residues. The junction had 10 bases not matched to a gene; V was cut back by 9 bases and J by 8 bases. CDR1 is SGDLS, CDR2 YYNGEE, per germline. The DNA for the CDR3 is TGTGCCACGGGGGAGGCGACTAGCGGTACGCAGTATTTT. Its translation is CATGEATSGTQYF.

Turning to this clone: This may stem from a read error, because a much larger clone lies one nucleotide away. V gene TRBV9 combines with J gene TRBJ2-5; 13 bases match TRBD2. The CDR3 covers 15 residues. Germline V gene data show CDR1 as SGDLS and CDR2 as YYNGEE. The CDR3 DNA follows: TGTGCCCGCAGCGTACTAGCGGGAGGGGGGGAGACCCAGTACTTC. Its protein is CARSVLAGGGETQYF.

In its sample, this clone was seen a few times. The CDR3 sequence: CASSLTLSAETQYF. In DNA, the CDR3 is TGTGCCAGCAGTCTTACGTTGTCCGCCGAGACCCAGTACTTC. This sequence joins TRBV25-1 and TRBJ2-5; D is unresolved. Germline V lookup: CDR1 MGHDK, CDR2 SYGVNS. CDR3 length equals 14 residues. Trimming shortened V by 5 bases and J by 5 bases, and 15 bases separated the two germline ends. Complete variable domain (other parts from reference TRBV25-1 and TRBJ2-5): EADIYQTPRYLVIGTGKKITLECSQTMGHDKMYWYQQDPGMELHLIHYSYGVNSTEKGDLSSESTVSRIRTEHFPLTLESARPSHTSQYLCASSLTLSAETQYFGPGTRLLVL.

V gene TRBV11-2 combines with J gene TRBJ2-7; no definite D call. Per the germline V gene, CDR1 is SGHAT and CDR2 is FQNNGV. V dropped 0 bases and J dropped 1 base, with 7 bases sitting between them. This CDR3 has 14 amino acids. Here the CDR3 reads CASSLEVFSYEQYF. DNA for the CDR3: TGTGCCAGCAGCTTAGAGGTCTTTTCCTACGAGCAGTACTTC.

The gene calls are TRBV6-6 and TRBJ1-6, with D possibly being TRBD1 (5 bases). Germline V gene sequence: CDR1 MNHNY, CDR2 SVGAGI (reference sequence). The germline V and J ends were trimmed by 6 bases and 13 bases, with 10 bases remaining between them. This CDR3 is built from 11 residues. CDR3 in DNA: TGTGCCAGCAGGAGCAAGGGGCCCCTCCACTTT. Translating it yields CASRSKGPLHF.